This T cell receptor (beta chain) derives from a study of T-cell reconstitution after alpha-beta-depleted transplantation in children. Unique molecular identifiers were incorporated during preparation of the TCRbeta library. Each CDR3 protein is one row after TCRdb ran MiXCR on the PCR reads. The table records hundreds of thousands of distinct CDR3 sequences, roughly 15% of them present only once. This clonotype was detected many times. Germline lookup yields CDR1 SGHVS and CDR2 FNYEAQ. V was pared by 4 bases and J by 2 bases, with 2 bases of the junction left unmatched. CDR3 length: 15 amino acids. V usage is TRBV7-6 and J usage is TRBJ2-3; 11 bases are a match to TRBD2. The receptor was derived from a human donor who donated a stem cell graft to a child with acute myeloid leukemia. Sequences were derived from PBMCs from the stem cell graft donor, sampled from the stem cell graft. CDR3 loop: CASSWTSGSTDTQYF. For the CDR3, the DNA is TGTGCCAGCAGCTGGACTAGCGGGTCCACAGATACGCAGTATTTT.